This T cell receptor beta chain was identified during a study of T-cell memory formation after mild COVID-19. Findings and limits, study-wide: Confirmation was lacking for SARS-CoV-2 specificity of second-wave clones that peaked on day 37.

CDR3 length: 17 residues. This clonotype was detected only once. Its antigen is not identified. In TCRdb, the 5' RACE reads were re-called with MiXCR into one record per CDR3 protein. Of roughly 170,000 distinct CDR3 sequences listed, 18% are singletons. This receptor was obtained from a man younger than 35 who had mild COVID-19 (a few samples of this study predate the infection). Cell type and time point are not known. Sequenced: PBMCs or a T cell subset sorted from them (not recorded which). The chain combines TRBV21-1 with TRBJ2-3; the table calls TRBD2, which could not be checked here. TRBV21-1 is noted as a pseudogene. CDR3 bases: TGTGCCAGCAGCAAAGGGGGACTAGCGGAAAGCACAGATACGCAGTATTTT. Amino acids: CASSKGGLAESTDTQYF.